Shown below are 22 T cell receptor beta chains from a single sample sequenced in a study of low-dose radiotherapy and immunotherapy resistance in tumors. Time point given: after trial treatment. The treatment was: LDRT plus nivolumab, ipilimumab, low-dose cyclophosphamide and aspirin (RACIN trial). Both TCRalpha and TCRbeta chains were reverse transcribed with V-gene-specific primers. With a V-primer adapter and a constant-region primer, TCRs were amplified for about 20 PCR cycles. One entry per CDR3 protein results from TCRdb running MiXCR on the reads. The data contain about 30,000 distinct CDR3 sequences, under 55% of them singletons. The sample was PBMCs, taken after low-dose radiotherapy plus immunotherapy. The receptors were sampled from a male donor with gallbladder cancer.

In its sample, this clonotype ranks as medium-sized. V and J are TRBV19 and TRBJ1-6; D perhaps matches TRBD1 (5 bases). The CDR3 length is 13 residues. The germline gives CDR1 LNHDA, CDR2 SQIVND (reference sequence). V was trimmed by 3 bases and J by 10 bases, leaving 10 bases between them. The CDR3, as DNA: TGTGCCAGTAGTATCGGGGGAGGCTCACCCCTCCACTTT. Amino acids: CASSIGGGSPLHF.

This clonotype was recorded many times. The chain couples TRBV10-2 to TRBJ2-2; tentative D call: TRBD1 (6 bases). The CDR3 extends over 15 amino acids. V lost 0 bases and J 4 bases, leaving 9 bases between the germline ends. The germline V gene has CDR1 WSHSY and CDR2 SAAADI. In DNA form, the CDR3 reads TGCGCCAGCAGTGAGTCCTACAGGGCCACCGGGGAGCTGTTTTTT. This encodes CASSESYRATGELFF.

This chain connects TRBV9 to TRBJ2-1; 10 bases are a match to TRBD2. J gave up 3 bases and V 0 bases, and 9 bases lay outside the gene matches. Germline V gene sequence: CDR1 SGDLS, CDR2 YYNGEE. This CDR3 region has 18 residues. The CDR3 here is CASSVVSVPSGGYNEQFF. For the CDR3, the DNA is TGTGCCAGCAGCGTAGTGAGTGTGCCTAGCGGGGGCTACAATGAGCAGTTCTTC.

V usage is TRBV21-1 and J usage is TRBJ2-4; the table gives TRBD1 as D, unverified against the DNA. TRBV21-1 is a pseudogene. The CDR3 totals 18 residues. The CDR3 spells CASSPKKKTGRAKNIQYF. Here the CDR3 DNA reads TGTGCCAGCAGCCCAAAAAAAAAAACAGGGAGAGCCAAAAACATTCAGTACTTC.

This rearrangement joins TRBV20-1 to TRBJ2-2; D gene uncertain. The CDR3 loop spans 13 amino acids. Trimming shortened V by 1 base and J by 7 bases, and 10 bases separated the two germline ends. CDR1 DFQATT and CDR2 SNEGSKA come from the germline V gene (reference sequence). In DNA, the CDR3 is TGCAGTGCTAGAGTCCCGAGTGTCGGGGAGCTGTTTTTT. Translation gives CSARVPSVGELFF.

By sample fraction, this clonotype is medium-sized (0.01 to 0.1%). The CDR3 reads CASSHLAAGGRNEQFF. CDR3 DNA: TGTGCCAGCAGCCATCTGGCAGCGGGGGGACGGAATGAGCAGTTCTTC. The chain recombines TRBV3-1 with TRBJ2-1, with TRBD2 matching 9 bases. The CDR3 is 16 amino acids. J was trimmed by 7 bases and V by 3 bases; bases with no gene match: 10. CDR1 and CDR2 (germline): LGHDT, YNNKEL (reference sequence).

A single count supports this clonotype. This sequence is one base from a far larger clone and is likely a read error. J is TRBJ1-1 and V is TRBV6-1; tentatively, D is TRBD1 (6 bases). The germline gives CDR1 MNHNS, CDR2 SASEGT. This CDR3 is built from 15 residues. CDR3 amino acids: CASSIDRRVLTEALF. The DNA of the CDR3 is TGTGCCAGCAGCATCGACAGGAGGGTTCTCACTGAAGCTTTGTTT.

A remark on this clonotype: Compared with germline, one end of the junction differs, possibly owing to a read error. The chain employs TRBV5-3 and TRBJ2-2; perhaps TRBD2 as D (6 bases). TRBV5-3 is classed as an ORF, of uncertain function. The CDR3 loop spans 15 amino acids. The CDR3 coding sequence is TGTGCCAGCAGCTCCCCTAGCGTAAACACCGGGGAGCTGTCTTTT. Translating gives CASSSPSVNTGELSF.

The chain combines TRBV28 with TRBJ1-6; a possible D gene is TRBD1 (5 bases). Germline V gene data show CDR1 as MDHEN and CDR2 as SYDVKM. The V end lost 3 bases, the J end lost 7 bases, and 13 bases lay between the germline ends. This CDR3 is built from 15 residues. In DNA form, the CDR3 reads TGTGCCAGCAGTTTTGGGGGGGTGGAGAATTCACCCCTCCACTTT. It translates to CASSFGGVENSPLHF.

By share, this clonotype counts as medium-sized. The chain uses TRBV13 and TRBJ2-2, with TRBD2 matching over 10 bases. V gave up 6 bases and J gave up 1 base; unmatched junction bases: 8. In germline, CDR1 is PRHDT, CDR2 FYEKMQ (reference sequence). The CDR3 sequence is 17 residues long. In DNA, the CDR3 is TGTGCCAGCAGTGAATGGCTAGCGGGGGAGAACACCGGGGAGCTGTTTTTT. This translates into CASSEWLAGENTGELFF.

This clonotype was seen once. CDR3 residues: CASSRLAGAPNEQYF. Written as DNA, the CDR3 is TGTGCCAGCAGCCGACTAGCGGGGGCCCCTAACGAGCAGTACTTC. The chain links TRBV3-1 to TRBJ2-7; 12 nucleotides align to TRBD2. J was trimmed by 5 bases and V by 4 bases; bases with no gene match: 6. The CDR3 length is 15 residues. Germline loops: CDR1 LGHDT, CDR2 YNNKEL (reference sequence).

The V call is TRBV20-1, the J call TRBJ2-3; D is unclear. Germline CDR1 and CDR2: DFQATT and SNEGSKA (reference sequence). V dropped 4 bases and J dropped 4 bases, with 12 bases sitting between them. The CDR3 is 13 residues long. For the CDR3, the DNA is TGCAGTGCTACCTCCGAGCTCCCAGATACGCAGTATTTT. This sequence encodes CSATSELPDTQYF.

This clonotype came up a few times. The chain employs TRBV12-3 or TRBV12-4 and TRBJ2-3; TRBD2 aligns across 12 bases. The CDR3 sequence is 17 residues long. Germline trimming cut 2 bases from V and 6 bases from J; bases unmatched to any gene: 9. The CDR3 region is CASSLTGLAGFLDTQYF. The CDR3, as DNA: TGTGCCAGCAGTTTAACGGGACTAGCGGGCTTTCTGGATACGCAGTATTTT.

By share of the sample, this clonotype is medium-sized. The CDR3 protein is CASSFREKPQHF. The CDR3 coding sequence is TGTGCCAGCAGTTTTCGGGAAAAGCCCCAGCATTTT. The J gene is TRBJ1-5, the V gene TRBV28; D not resolved. The length of the CDR3 is 12 residues. V lost 3 bases, J lost 8 bases, and 8 bases lay in between. CDR1 MDHEN and CDR2 SYDVKM come from the germline V gene.

The chain carries TRBV7-9 and TRBJ2-1, with 9 nucleotides matching TRBD2. Trimming removed 0 bases from V and 3 bases from J; junction bases left unmatched: 3. Germline V CDR1 and CDR2: SEHNR, FQNEAQ (reference sequence). The CDR3 contains 16 residues. The DNA for the CDR3 is TGTGCCAGCAGCTTAGCGAGCGGGGGGTACTACAATGAGCAGTTCTTC. Its protein is CASSLASGGYYNEQFF.

This clonotype was counted once. V is TRBV20-1 and J is TRBJ2-7, with D perhaps assigned TRBD1 or TRBD2 (7 bases each). Trimming left V 3 bases short and J 4 bases short, with 16 bases between. The CDR3 is 14 amino acids. Germline V lookup: CDR1 DFQATT, CDR2 SNEGSKA (reference sequence). The CDR3 DNA follows: TGCAGTGCTAGGGTCCAGGGGGGGATATACGAGCAGTACTTC. It translates to CSARVQGGIYEQYF.

As DNA, the CDR3 is TGTGCCAGCAGCTTGGTCAAGGGGTTCACAGATACGCAGTATTTT. Translation gives CASSLVKGFTDTQYF. This rearrangement joins TRBV5-4 to TRBJ2-3; D might be TRBD1 (5 bases). This CDR3 comprises 15 residues. Trimming removed 0 bases at V and 2 bases at J, with 10 bases between. Germline CDR1 SGHNT, CDR2 YYREEE (reference sequence).

This clonotype was detected only a few times. This likely stems from a read error, as it lies one base from a far larger clone. The rearrangement joins TRBV5-4 to TRBJ2-1, with 11 positions matching TRBD1. Trimming removed 1 base from V and 10 bases from J; junction bases left unmatched: 7. The CDR3 has 15 residues. The germline gives CDR1 SGHNT, CDR2 YYREEE (reference sequence). This CDR3 reads CASSLPGQGGYEQFF. As DNA, the CDR3 is TGTGCCAGCAGCTTGCCGGGACAGGGGGGTTACGAGCAGTTCTTC.

This clonotype was seen repeatedly, ten times or more. The chain combines TRBV28 with TRBJ2-7; weak D call: TRBD1 (6 bases). Germline CDR1 reads MDHEN; CDR2 reads SYDVKM. The CDR3 spans 12 residues. V lost 10 bases and J lost 0, with 10 bases in between. The CDR3 sequence: CATTGYSYEQYF. Here the CDR3 DNA reads TGTGCCACGACAGGATACTCCTACGAGCAGTACTTC.

In regard to this clonotype: It differs at one base from a far larger clone, so likely a read error. The V gene is TRBV6-2 or TRBV6-3, the J gene TRBJ2-1, with D perhaps TRBD1 (6 bases). V was shortened by 10 bases and J by 10 bases, with 29 bases between the two germline ends. Germline assignment: CDR1 MNHEY and CDR2 SVGEGT. The CDR3 has 16 residues. The DNA of the CDR3 is TGTGCCACAAGATACAGGGCCTTGCGCCAAACCTACGAGCAGTTCTTC. This codes for CATRYRALRQTYEQFF.

This chain connects TRBV12-3 or TRBV12-4 to TRBJ2-1; TRBD1 agrees at 8 bases. The trim removed 0 bases at V and 10 bases at J, leaving 5 bases unmatched. This CDR3 comprises 14 residues. The CDR3 loop reads CASSLAGGQGEQFF. The CDR3 DNA reads TGTGCCAGCAGTTTAGCGGGAGGACAGGGAGAGCAGTTCTTC.

In its sample, this clonotype was seen a few times. A single base is all that separates this from a far larger clone, so a read error is likely. The rearrangement joins TRBV28 to TRBJ2-1; a weak D match, TRBD1 (5 bases). V was shortened by 8 bases and J by 10 bases, with 27 bases between the two germline ends. The CDR3 loop spans 16 amino acids. Germline V lookup: CDR1 MDHEN, CDR2 SYDVKM. The CDR3 loop reads CASHRPPETLTVEQFF. Written as DNA, the CDR3 is TGTGCCAGCCACAGGCCCCCGGAGACCTTAACGGTCGAGCAGTTCTTC.